This T cell receptor beta chain was retrieved from a study of OX40 agonist ivuxolimab in advanced cancers. Study information: Antecedent anti-PD-1, anti-PD-L1 or anti-CTLA-4 therapy was permissible, with 30% to 50% having received some. Study-wide results and limits: Partial responders at 0.1-3.0 mg/kg had among the lowest clonal expansion.

With autoimmune disease history or systemic immunosuppression, patients were excluded. Germline CDR1 reads SGHTA; CDR2 reads FQGNSA. The V and J ends lost 5 bases and 2 bases respectively, with 16 bases between them. CDR3 length: 16 amino acids. Data came from immunoSEQ multiplex PCR; TCRdb stores just in-frame clones and leaves some out. The sample records around 63,000 clones, 92% being singletons. With regard to this clone: Its target is not known.

This receptor was taken from an adult with an advanced solid tumor such as melanoma, head and neck, liver or kidney cancer. The chain uses TRBV7-2 and TRBJ2-1, with D perhaps TRBD1 (6 bases). The material was CD4+ or CD8+ T cells sorted from blood, obtained in a trial of the OX40 agonist ivuxolimab. The CDR3 sequence: CASSPGTRPPYNEQFF. CDR3 sequence (DNA): TGTGCCAGCAGCCCCGGGACACGACCCCCCTACAATGAGCAGTTCTTC. The whole variable domain, remainder taken from reference TRBV7-2 and TRBJ2-1, is GAGVSQSPSNKVTEKGKDVELRCDPISGHTALYWYRQSLGQGLEFLIYFQGNSAPDKSGLPSDRFSAERTGGSVSTLTIQRTQQEDSAVYLCASSPGTRPPYNEQFFGPGTRLTVL.